This TCR beta chain was sequenced in a study of CD8+ T cells in alopecia areata. Background on the study: Administration of oral tofacitinib to treated patients was at 5 to 10 mg twice daily. Overall study findings and caveats: Alopecia totalis/universalis scalp especially showed more expanded CD8+ clones than normal scalp.

Once RNA had been extracted, it was reverse transcribed into cDNA to act as the sequencing template. TCRdb's copy holds only in-frame clones and misses some; the assay was immunoSEQ multiplex PCR. The sample comprises 270,000 or so clones, more than 45% of which are singletons, and about 1.7% rests with the top ten. Remarks on this clone: The antigen is unknown.

CDR3 size: 14 residues. V trimming: 3 bases; J trimming: 2 bases; junction bases outside the gene matches: 2. Germline CDR1 and CDR2: ENHRY and SYGVKD. Treatment in this sample: oral pan-JAK inhibitor, 5-10 mg twice daily. It was from alopecia areata patients that lesional scalp punch biopsies and peripheral blood were collected. The sequencing here drew on CD4+ T cells sorted from blood, taken at week 24, from a patient treated with tofacitinib. The V call is TRBV10-3, the J call TRBJ2-5; 8 bases are a match to TRBD2. The TCR was taken from a human donor with alopecia areata. The CDR3 spells CAISDSGVQETQYF. CDR3 DNA: TGTGCCATCAGTGATAGCGGGGTTCAAGAGACCCAGTACTTC.